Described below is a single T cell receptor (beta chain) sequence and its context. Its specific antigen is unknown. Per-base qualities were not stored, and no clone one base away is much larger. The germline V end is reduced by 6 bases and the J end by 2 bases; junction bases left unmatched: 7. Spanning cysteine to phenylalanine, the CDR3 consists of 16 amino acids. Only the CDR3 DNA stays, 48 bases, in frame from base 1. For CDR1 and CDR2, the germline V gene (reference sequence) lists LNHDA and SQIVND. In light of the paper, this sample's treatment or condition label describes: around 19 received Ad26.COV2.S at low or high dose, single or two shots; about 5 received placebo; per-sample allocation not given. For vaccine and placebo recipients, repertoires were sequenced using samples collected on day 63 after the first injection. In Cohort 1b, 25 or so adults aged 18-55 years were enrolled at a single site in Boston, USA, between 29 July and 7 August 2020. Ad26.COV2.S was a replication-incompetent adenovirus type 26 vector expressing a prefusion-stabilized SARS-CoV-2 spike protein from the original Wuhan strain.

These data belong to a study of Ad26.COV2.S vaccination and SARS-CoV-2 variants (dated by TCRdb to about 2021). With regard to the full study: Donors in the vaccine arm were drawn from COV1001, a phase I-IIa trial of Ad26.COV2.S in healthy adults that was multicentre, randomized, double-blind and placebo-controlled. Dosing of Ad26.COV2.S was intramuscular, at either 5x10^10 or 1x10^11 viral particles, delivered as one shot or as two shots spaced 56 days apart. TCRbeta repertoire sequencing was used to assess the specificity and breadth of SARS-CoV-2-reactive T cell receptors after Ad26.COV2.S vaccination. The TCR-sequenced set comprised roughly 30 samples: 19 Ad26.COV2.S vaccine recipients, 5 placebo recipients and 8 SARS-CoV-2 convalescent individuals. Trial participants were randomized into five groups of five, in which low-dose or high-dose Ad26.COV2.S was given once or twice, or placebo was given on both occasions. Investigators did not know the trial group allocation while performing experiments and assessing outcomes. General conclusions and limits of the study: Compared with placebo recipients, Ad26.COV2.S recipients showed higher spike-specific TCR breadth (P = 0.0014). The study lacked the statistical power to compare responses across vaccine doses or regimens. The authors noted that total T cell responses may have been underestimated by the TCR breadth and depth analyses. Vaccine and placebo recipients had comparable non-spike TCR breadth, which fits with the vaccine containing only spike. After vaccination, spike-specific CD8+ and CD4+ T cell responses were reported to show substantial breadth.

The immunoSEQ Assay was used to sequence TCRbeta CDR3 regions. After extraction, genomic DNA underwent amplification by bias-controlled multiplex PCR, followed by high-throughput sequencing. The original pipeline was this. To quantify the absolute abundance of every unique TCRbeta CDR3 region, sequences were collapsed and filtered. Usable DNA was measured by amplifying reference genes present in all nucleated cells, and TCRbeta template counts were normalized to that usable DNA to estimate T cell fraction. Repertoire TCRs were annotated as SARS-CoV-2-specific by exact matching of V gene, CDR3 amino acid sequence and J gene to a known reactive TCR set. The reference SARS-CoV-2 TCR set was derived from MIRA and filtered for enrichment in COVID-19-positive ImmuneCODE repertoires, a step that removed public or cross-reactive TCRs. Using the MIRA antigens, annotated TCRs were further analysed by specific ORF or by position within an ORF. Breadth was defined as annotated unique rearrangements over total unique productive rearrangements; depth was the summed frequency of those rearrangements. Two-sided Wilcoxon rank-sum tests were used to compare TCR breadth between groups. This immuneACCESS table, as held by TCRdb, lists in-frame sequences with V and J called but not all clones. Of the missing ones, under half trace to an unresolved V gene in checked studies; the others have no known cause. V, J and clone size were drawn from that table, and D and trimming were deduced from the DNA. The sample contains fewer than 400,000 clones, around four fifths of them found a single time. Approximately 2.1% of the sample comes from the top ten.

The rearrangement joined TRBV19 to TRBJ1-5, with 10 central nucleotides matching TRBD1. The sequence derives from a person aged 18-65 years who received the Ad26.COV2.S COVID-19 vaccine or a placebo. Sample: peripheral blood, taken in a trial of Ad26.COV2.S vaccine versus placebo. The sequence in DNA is TGTGCCAGTAGCCTTGCCGGGACAGGGGGCAATCAGCCCCAGCATTTT. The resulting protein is CASSLAGTGGNQPQHF.